This T cell receptor (beta chain) was retrieved from a study of cytomegalovirus exposure and HLA in healthy donors. Study-wide background: The 100 to 150 validation repertoires, a later analysis reported, used the same platform as the approximately 670 repertoires from the first cohort. Study conclusions and caveats: The classifier was said to identify cytomegalovirus status with high specificity and sensitivity.

Profiling relied on immunoSEQ multiplex PCR, and the TCRdb table lists in-frame clones only, not all of them. The sample consists of 150,000 to 200,000 clones, about 87% of them appearing once. Details on this clone: The antigen is undetermined.

This TCR was sampled from a woman under 40 in good health and CMV-seronegative. The sequencing input was PBMCs.

The CDR3 protein is CSVEVAGAFGYTF. In DNA form, the CDR3 reads TGCAGCGTTGAAGTGGCGGGGGCGTTTGGCTACACCTTC. This chain links TRBV29-1 with TRBJ1-2, with D maybe TRBD1 (6 bases). The CDR3 sequence is 13 residues long. V lost 1 base and J 7 bases, leaving 13 bases between the germline ends. The germline V gene has CDR1 SQVTM and CDR2 ANQGSEA.